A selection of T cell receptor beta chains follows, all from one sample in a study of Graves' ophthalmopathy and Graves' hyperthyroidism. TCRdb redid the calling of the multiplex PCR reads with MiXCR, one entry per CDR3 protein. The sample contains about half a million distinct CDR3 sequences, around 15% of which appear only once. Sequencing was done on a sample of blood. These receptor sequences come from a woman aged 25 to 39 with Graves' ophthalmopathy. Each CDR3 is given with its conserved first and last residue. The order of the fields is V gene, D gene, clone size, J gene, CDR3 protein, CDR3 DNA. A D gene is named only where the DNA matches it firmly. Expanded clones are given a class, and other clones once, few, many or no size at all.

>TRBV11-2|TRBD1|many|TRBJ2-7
CASSLVNGRGYEQYF
TGTGCCAGCAGCTTAGTGAACGGCAGGGGGTACGAGCAGTACTTC
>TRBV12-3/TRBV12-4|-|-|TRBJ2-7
CASSPPGLGEQYF
TGTGCCAGCAGCCCCCCGGGGCTCGGGGAGCAGTACTTC
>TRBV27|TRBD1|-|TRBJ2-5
CASTPSAGQGWTQYF
TGTGCCAGCACTCCTTCTGCGGGACAGGGTTGGACCCAGTACTTC
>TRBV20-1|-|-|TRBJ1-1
CSARDPGHPNTEAFF
TGCAGTGCTAGAGACCCGGGACATCCGAACACTGAAGCTTTCTTT
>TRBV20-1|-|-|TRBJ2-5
CSATPGPSREETQYF
TGCAGTGCTACCCCCGGGCCATCCCGGGAAGAGACCCAGTACTTC
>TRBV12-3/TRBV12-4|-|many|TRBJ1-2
CASSLSQGYGYTF
TGTGCCAGCAGTTTGTCCCAGGGGTATGGCTACACCTTC
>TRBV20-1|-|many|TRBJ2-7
CSASWAGTYFEQYF
TGCAGTGCTAGTTGGGCCGGGACATACTTCGAGCAGTACTTC
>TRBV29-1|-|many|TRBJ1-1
CSVTHRDGNTEAFF
TGCAGCGTTACCCACCGTGACGGGAACACTGAAGCTTTCTTT
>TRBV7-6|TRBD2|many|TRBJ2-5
CASSSGPTSGGETQYF
TGTGCCAGCAGCTCCGGCCCAACTAGCGGGGGGGAGACCCAGTACTTC
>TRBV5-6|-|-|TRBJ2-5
CASSLLGGTQETQYF
TGTGCCAGCAGCTTGTTGGGTGGCACCCAAGAGACCCAGTACTTC
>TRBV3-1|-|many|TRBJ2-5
CASSPTRGQETQYF
TGTGCCAGCAGCCCAACCCGGGGGCAAGAGACCCAGTACTTC
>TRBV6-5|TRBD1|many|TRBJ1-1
CASNRPGQKAFF
TGTGCCAGCAACCGACCGGGACAGAAGGCTTTCTTT
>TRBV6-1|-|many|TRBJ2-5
CAGRGDLETQYF
TGTGCCGGGAGAGGAGACCTGGAGACCCAGTACTTC
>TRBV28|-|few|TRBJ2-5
CASRAGTDLETQYF
TGTGCCAGCAGGGCCGGGACGGATCTAGAGACCCAGTACTTC
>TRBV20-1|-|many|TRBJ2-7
CSARPLDSSSYEQYF
TGCAGTGCTAGACCCTTGGACAGTAGCTCCTACGAGCAGTACTTC
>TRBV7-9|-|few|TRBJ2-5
CASSPSTSWETQYF
TGTGCCAGCAGCCCGTCGACCAGCTGGGAGACCCAGTACTTC
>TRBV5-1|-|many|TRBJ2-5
CASSQKSKETQYF
TGCGCCAGCAGTCAGAAATCAAAAGAGACCCAGTACTTC
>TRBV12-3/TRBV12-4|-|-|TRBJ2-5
CASSPGDRSKTQYF
TGTGCCAGCAGTCCCGGAGACAGGAGCAAGACCCAGTACTTC
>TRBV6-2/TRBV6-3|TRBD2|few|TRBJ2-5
CASSSPLAGGLGTQYF
TGTGCCAGCAGTTCCCCCCTAGCGGGGGGCCTAGGGACCCAGTACTTC
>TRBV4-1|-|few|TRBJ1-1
CASSPRRGPLPTEAFF
TGCGCCAGCAGCCCCCGCAGAGGACCGCTTCCCACTGAAGCTTTCTTT
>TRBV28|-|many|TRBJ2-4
CASSPPSKRNIQYF
TGTGCCAGCAGTCCCCCATCGAAGAGAAACATTCAGTACTTC
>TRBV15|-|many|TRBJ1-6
CATSSVKGWSPLHF
TGTGCCACCAGCAGCGTCAAGGGTTGGTCACCCCTCCACTTT
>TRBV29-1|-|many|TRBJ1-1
CSVARAPGRNTEAFF
TGCAGCGTTGCGCGCGCCCCAGGGAGGAACACTGAAGCTTTCTTT
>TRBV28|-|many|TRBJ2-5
CASSFPRTGARTSFETQYF
TGTGCCAGCAGTTTTCCCCGAACAGGGGCGAGGACTAGCTTTGAGACCCAGTACTTC
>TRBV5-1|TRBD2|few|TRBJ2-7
CATSRSLAGGPPYEQYF
TGCGCCACCTCCCGCTCTTTAGCGGGAGGACCCCCCTACGAGCAGTACTTC
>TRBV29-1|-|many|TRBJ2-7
CSVAGGKEGSPSYEQYF
TGCAGCGTTGCTGGGGGGAAGGAGGGGTCCCCCTCCTACGAGCAGTACTTC
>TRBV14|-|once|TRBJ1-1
CASSDVYRRSTEAFF
TGTGCCAGCAGTGACGTCTACAGACGAAGCACTGAAGCTTTCTTT
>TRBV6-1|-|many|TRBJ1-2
CASRAGLQNYGYTF
TGTGCCAGCAGGGCGGGCCTTCAAAACTATGGCTACACCTTC
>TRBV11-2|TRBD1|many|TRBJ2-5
CASSFYRGRRTTKGETQYF
TGTGCCAGCAGTTTTTACAGGGGGCGCCGGACTACCAAGGGCGAGACCCAGTACTTC
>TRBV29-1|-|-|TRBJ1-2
CSVGDAGGGYTF
TGCAGCGTTGGGGACGCAGGCGGTGGGTACACCTTC
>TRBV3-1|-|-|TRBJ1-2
CASSQDVRSRPTNYGYTF
TGTGCCAGCAGCCAAGATGTGCGTTCTAGGCCCACTAACTATGGCTACACCTTC
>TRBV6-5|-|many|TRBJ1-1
CASSYSAVMNTEAFF
TGTGCCAGCAGTTACTCGGCGGTTATGAACACTGAAGCTTTCTTT
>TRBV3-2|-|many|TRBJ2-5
CASSQVGGPGGGETQYF
TGTGCCAGCAGCCAAGTCGGGGGGCCCGGTGGAGGAGAGACCCAGTACTTC
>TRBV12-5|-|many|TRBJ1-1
CASDRGTEAFF
TGTGCTAGTGACCGGGGGACTGAAGCTTTCTTT
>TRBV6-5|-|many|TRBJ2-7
CASSYSRTVGGEQYF
TGTGCCAGCAGTTACTCGAGGACCGTCGGTGGCGAGCAGTACTTC
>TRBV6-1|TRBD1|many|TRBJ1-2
CASMTGTGYGYTF
TGTGCCAGCATGACCGGGACAGGGTATGGCTACACCTTC
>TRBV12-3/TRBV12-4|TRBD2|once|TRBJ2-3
CASSYRLAGAYRTDTQYF
TGTGCCAGCAGTTATAGGCTAGCGGGGGCATATCGCACAGATACGCAGTATTTT